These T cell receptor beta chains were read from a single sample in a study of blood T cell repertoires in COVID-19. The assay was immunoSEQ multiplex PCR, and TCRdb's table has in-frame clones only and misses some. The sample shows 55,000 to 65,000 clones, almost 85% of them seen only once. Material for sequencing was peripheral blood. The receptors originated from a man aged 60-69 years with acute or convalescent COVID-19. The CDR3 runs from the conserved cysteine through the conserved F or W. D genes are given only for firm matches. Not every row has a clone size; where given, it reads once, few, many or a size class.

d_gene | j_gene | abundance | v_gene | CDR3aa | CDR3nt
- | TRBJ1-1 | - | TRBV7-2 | CASSSMRGNTEAFF | TGTGCCAGCAGCTCAATGAGAGGAAACACTGAAGCTTTCTTT
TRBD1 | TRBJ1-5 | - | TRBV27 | CASSRQGSNQPQHF | TGTGCCAGCAGCCGACAGGGTAGCAATCAGCCCCAGCATTTT
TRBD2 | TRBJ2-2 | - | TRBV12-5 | CASGPTSGGVPGELFF | TGTGCTAGTGGTCCGACTAGCGGGGGGGTTCCCGGGGAGCTGTTTTTT
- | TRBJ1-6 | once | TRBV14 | CASSQVRRGGSYNSPLHF | TGTGCCAGCAGCCAAGTCAGACGTGGCGGGTCCTATAATTCACCCCTCCACTTT
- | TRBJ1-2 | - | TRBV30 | CACRDTGRYGYTF | TGTGCCTGCCGGGACACCGGGCGGTATGGCTACACCTTC
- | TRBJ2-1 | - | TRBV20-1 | CSARQYNEQFF | TGCAGTGCCAGACAGTACAATGAGCAGTTCTTC
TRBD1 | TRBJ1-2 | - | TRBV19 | CASSINVQGNYGYTF | TGTGCCAGTAGTATAAACGTACAGGGGAACTATGGCTACACCTTC
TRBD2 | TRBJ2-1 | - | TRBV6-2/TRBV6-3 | CASSYSSGAPRDEQFF | TGTGCCAGCAGTTACTCTAGCGGGGCCCCCAGGGATGAGCAGTTCTTC
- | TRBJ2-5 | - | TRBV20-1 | CSASTPGRETQYF | TGCAGTGCTAGTACTCCGGGGAGGGAGACCCAGTACTTC
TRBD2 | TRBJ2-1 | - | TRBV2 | CASSSSGGRWNEQFF | TGTGCCAGCAGTTCAAGCGGGGGTAGATGGAATGAGCAGTTCTTC
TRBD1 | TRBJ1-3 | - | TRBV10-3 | CASRQGADTIYF | TGTGCCTCGCGACAGGGGGCGGACACCATATATTTT
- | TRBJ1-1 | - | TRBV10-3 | CAIKKGGDTEAFF | TGTGCCATCAAGAAAGGGGGGGACACTGAAGCTTTCTTT
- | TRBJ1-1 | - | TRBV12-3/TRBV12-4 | CASSKTGPF | TGTGCCAGCAGTAAAACAGGCCCCTTT
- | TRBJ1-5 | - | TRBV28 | CASTPAGYSNQPQHF | TGTGCCAGCACCCCCGCGGGATATAGCAATCAGCCCCAGCATTTT
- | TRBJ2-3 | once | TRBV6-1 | CASSEQGSGTQYF | TGTGCCAGCAGTGAACAAGGGTCAGGGACGCAGTATTTT
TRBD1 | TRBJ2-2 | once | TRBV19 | CASSRQGRNTGELFF | TGTGCCAGTTCAAGACAGGGGAGGAACACCGGGGAGCTGTTTTTT
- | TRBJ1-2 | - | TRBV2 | CASSETGYYGYTF | TGTGCCAGCAGTGAAACAGGGTACTATGGCTACACCTTC
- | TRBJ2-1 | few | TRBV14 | CASSQGFIASGYNEQFF | TGTGCCAGCAGCCAAGGATTCATAGCCTCGGGCTACAATGAGCAGTTCTTC
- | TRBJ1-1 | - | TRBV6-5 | CASRSPLNTEAFF | TGTGCCAGCAGATCCCCCTTGAACACTGAAGCTTTCTTT
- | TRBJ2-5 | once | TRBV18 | CASSPYQETQYF | TGTGCCAGCTCACCCTACCAAGAGACCCAGTACTTC
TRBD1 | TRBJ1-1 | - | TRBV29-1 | CSVEVTGPSTEAFF | TGCAGCGTTGAAGTGACAGGGCCGTCGACTGAAGCTTTCTTT
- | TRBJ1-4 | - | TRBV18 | CASSQRDEKLFF | TGTGCCAGCTCACAACGGGATGAAAAACTGTTTTTT
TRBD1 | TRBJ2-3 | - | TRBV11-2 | CASSPRGMGMGSTDTQYF | TGTGCCAGCAGCCCCAGGGGGATGGGAATGGGTAGCACAGATACGCAGTATTTT
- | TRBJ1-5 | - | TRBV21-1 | CASSKGEGVQPQHF | TGTGCCAGCAGCAAAGGGGAGGGGGTGCAGCCCCAGCATTTT
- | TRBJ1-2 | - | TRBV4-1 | CASSQGQGLSGYTF | TGCGCCAGCAGCCAAGGCCAGGGTTTAAGTGGCTACACCTTC
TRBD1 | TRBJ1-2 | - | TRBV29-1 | CSVPGQGVYGYTF | TGCAGCGTCCCGGGACAGGGGGTCTATGGCTACACCTTC
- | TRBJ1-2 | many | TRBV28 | CASSLVGRGANYGYTF | TGTGCCAGCAGTTTAGTAGGCAGGGGAGCTAACTATGGCTACACCTTC
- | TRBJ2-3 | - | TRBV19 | CASTRGPSMFDTQYF | TGTGCCAGTACGCGGGGACCCTCAATGTTTGATACGCAGTATTTT
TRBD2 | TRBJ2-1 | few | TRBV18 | CASSFSGGPYNEQFF | TGTGCCAGCTCATTTAGCGGGGGACCCTACAATGAGCAGTTCTTC